These T cell receptor beta chains were read from a single sample in a study of blood T cells in healthy people across ages. From the 5' RACE reads, TCRdb called clonotypes with MiXCR, one entry per CDR3 protein. The repertoire holds fewer than 1,000,000 distinct CDR3 sequences, with under 45% as singletons. Sample: blood. These receptors were taken from a man in his fifties or sixties in good health. CDR3s include the opening cysteine and the closing phenylalanine or tryptophan. D genes are given only for firm matches. Rows give clone size only sometimes, using once, few, many, or a class for an expanded clone.

D gene	V gene	clone size	J gene	CDR3 DNA	CDR3 protein
.	TRBV6-2/TRBV6-3	once	TRBJ1-5	TGTGCCAGCAGTTACGACCCAGGGCTTTCGCAGCCCCAGCATTTT	CASSYDPGLSQPQHF
.	TRBV6-6	.	TRBJ2-7	TGTGCCAGCAGTACGGGGCTCACAACCGCCTACGAGCAGTACTTC	CASSTGLTTAYEQYF
.	TRBV12-3/TRBV12-4	.	TRBJ2-7	TGTGCCAGCAGTTCCGGGGGGCCGGGACAGGCTTCCTACGAGCAGTACTTC	CASSSGGPGQASYEQYF
TRBD1	TRBV20-1	.	TRBJ1-5	TGCAGTACTAGAGACGGGACAGTTCGGCAGCCCCAGCATTTT	CSTRDGTVRQPQHF
TRBD1	TRBV18	few	TRBJ2-1	TGTGCCAGCTCACGGCCCGGGACAGGGGGTAATGAGCAGTTCTTC	CASSRPGTGGNEQFF
TRBD2	TRBV9	.	TRBJ2-1	TGTGCCAGCAGCTCCCCCATGGCTAGCGGGGAACGCTCCTACAATGAGCAGTTCTTC	CASSSPMASGERSYNEQFF
.	TRBV6-5	once	TRBJ1-2	TGTGCCAGCAGTTATGCCCCCAGAACAGGGTTTGGGAGAATAAACTATGGCTACACCTTC	CASSYAPRTGFGRINYGYTF
TRBD1	TRBV5-5	.	TRBJ1-4	TGTGCCAGCAGCCCTCAGGGGGTTTACAATGAAAAACTGTTTTTT	CASSPQGVYNEKLFF
TRBD1	TRBV20-1	few	TRBJ2-7	TGCAGTGCTAGAGGTTGGGGGACAGGCTCCTACGAGCAGTACTTC	CSARGWGTGSYEQYF
.	TRBV5-1	.	TRBJ2-1	TGCGCCAGCAGCTTGGGACACCGGGGCAATGAGCAGTTCTTC	CASSLGHRGNEQFF
TRBD1	TRBV20-1	.	TRBJ1-6	TGCAGTGCTAGCAGGACAGGGAATTCACCCCTCCACTTT	CSASRTGNSPLHF
.	TRBV3-1	once	TRBJ1-6	TGTGCCAGCAGCCCGAGACTCAGAAGCTCCTATAATTCACCCCTCCACTTT	CASSPRLRSSYNSPLHF
TRBD1	TRBV11-3	many	TRBJ2-7	TGTGCCAGCAGCTCCGACATGACAGGGAAACCCTACGAGCAGTACTTC	CASSSDMTGKPYEQYF
.	TRBV7-2	few	TRBJ1-2	TGTGCCAGCAGCTCCCTAAGGGATGGCTACACCTTC	CASSSLRDGYTF
TRBD2	TRBV11-2	.	TRBJ2-3	TGTGCCAGCAGCTTAGTGCCTAGCGGGGTCGTAGATACGCAGTATTTT	CASSLVPSGVVDTQYF
.	TRBV29-1	.	TRBJ2-2	TGCAGCGCCGACCTCACCGGGGAGCTGTTTTTT	CSADLTGELFF
.	TRBV11-2	many	TRBJ1-2	TGTGCCAGCAGCTTAGATGCGGGCAGTAACTATGGCTACACCTTC	CASSLDAGSNYGYTF
.	TRBV6-1	many	TRBJ2-1	TGTGCCAGCAGTATCGGGGAAATAGACTCCTACAATGAGCAGTTCTTC	CASSIGEIDSYNEQFF
.	TRBV7-2	.	TRBJ1-6	TGTGCCAGCAGCCGCCAGACTGGGAATAATTCACCCCTCCACTTT	CASSRQTGNNSPLHF
.	TRBV2	.	TRBJ1-2	TGTGCCAGCAGCTATCCGGGGGTCTATGGCTACACCTTC	CASSYPGVYGYTF
.	TRBV27	few	TRBJ2-1	TGTGCCAGCAGTTTCTACAGGGATGAGCAGTTCTTC	CASSFYRDEQFF
.	TRBV6-2/TRBV6-3	few	TRBJ2-7	TGTGCCAGCAGTTACTCGGGCGTACGAAGACTCTACGAGCAGTACTTC	CASSYSGVRRLYEQYF
TRBD2	TRBV4-3	.	TRBJ2-4	TGCGCCAGCAGCCAAGGCTTCCTAGCGGGGGGATCCAAAAACATTCAGTACTTC	CASSQGFLAGGSKNIQYF
.	TRBV20-1	.	TRBJ1-5	TGCAGTGCTAGAGATCTAGGGCCGGGGGATGGCAATCAGCCCCAGCATTTT	CSARDLGPGDGNQPQHF
TRBD2	TRBV4-3	few	TRBJ2-7	TGCGCCAGCAGCCAAGATTACCAGCGGGGGAAAACCTACGAGCAGTACTTC	CASSQDYQRGKTYEQYF